This T cell receptor beta chain was sequenced in a study of shared clonotypes between healthy human individuals (TCRdb year 2020). Study-level background: The cohort comprised a couple of women and a few men aged 18 to 49 years. For each donor, CD4 naive and CD4 memory were each given three plates, CD8 naive was given two plates, and CD8 memory was given one plate. To estimate repertoire size and how much clonotypes are shared between individuals, the study performed deep sequencing of blood TCR repertoires from about 5 healthy adults. To increase sequencing depth and limit assay-specific biases, different laboratories used diverse techniques to prepare libraries and sequence TCR repertoires. Per donor, leukapheresis produced somewhere between about 0.9 and 9.5 billion PBMCs.

The donors were healthy, HIV-negative adults with no recently reported acute infections or vaccinations. Only Caucasian adults living in Nashville, Tennessee, USA were represented among the donors. CD4+ T cells were enriched by magnetic negative selection; naive cells were then positively selected on CD45RA, and the negative fraction formed the memory subset. After blood collection by leukapheresis, PBMCs were isolated using Ficoll-Histopaque density gradient centrifugation and then cryopreserved in the vapor phase of liquid nitrogen. Purity and quantity of every magnetically sorted T cell population were checked by analytical flow cytometry. Genomic DNA was isolated from each sorted fraction and quantified by UV absorbance on a Nanodrop 2000c. TCR CDR3 regions were amplified from genomic DNA by multiplex PCR using the deep immunoSEQ assay. Extracted genomic DNA from each cell subset was distributed evenly across all wells of several immunoSEQ 96-well plates, and each plate was treated as a replicate. For sorted subsets, roughly 0.2 ug genomic DNA, equal to 25,000 to 35,000 T cell genomes, was loaded into each replicate PCR. Purified libraries were measured with a Qubit 3.0 fluorometer, size-checked on a Bioanalyzer 2100, and measured again with the KAPA Library Quantification kit. A separate single-read 150-cycle Illumina NextSeq 550 flow cell was used to sequence each immunoSEQ 96-well plate. From the authors' description of their analysis: Because only junctional sequences without quality scores were contained in the immunoSEQ output, filtering matching that applied to full-length reads could not be performed. To assign V/J genes and CDR3, sequences were annotated against IMGT germline references using PyIR, a Python wrapper for IgBLAST v1.9. Any read was removed if the V/J assignment was weak (E-value above 1e-6), the CDR3 was missing, or the read contained stop codons, out-of-frame junctions, or ambiguous translated residues. V3J clonotypes were defined by identical inferred V gene, J gene, and CDR3 amino acid sequence. The percentage overlap between two repertoires was calculated by dividing the number of shared unique clonotypes by the size of the smaller repertoire. RTK rarefaction, the Chao1 estimator, and Recon v2.1 estimates of unobserved clonotypes were used to assess repertoire richness. OLGA was used to compute generation probabilities for all TCRbeta clonotypes that the gDNA method yielded from a handful of donors. Held by TCRdb, this immuneACCESS table contains in-frame sequences only and omits some clones. Under half of the omission traces to an unresolved V gene where checked; the cause of the rest is unknown. V, J and clone size are those of that table, while D and trimming were read from the DNA. This sample comprises roughly 2,300,000 clones, just under 95% of them detected only once. The ten largest clones represent more than 0.35% of the sample.

Overall study results and their limits: Only blood was sampled, and tissue TCR repertoires likely differ from those in blood. Because the study included only a small number of donors, the genetic and exposure-history diversity represented was limited. Clonotypes shared by all four sorted-subset donors showed higher generation probabilities than non-shared clonotypes. Pairwise subsampling led to the expectation that sequencing depth would affect the degree of clonotype sharing among donors. Rarefaction of sorted-subset datasets indicated incomplete sequencing despite the large sequencing depth. When a handful of donors were compared, the shared fraction of clonotypes was roughly 5% for naive CD4, less than 4% for naive CD8, roughly 2.5% for memory CD4, and under 0.5% for memory CD8. Larger estimated clonotype richness was generally found for naive subsets than for memory subsets.

This clone was seen a single time. Its antigen is still unknown. No much larger clone exists at a distance of one base, and base qualities are not known. From cysteine to phenylalanine, the CDR3 is 15 amino acids long. The DNA shown is the 45-base CDR3, in frame from base 1. CDR1 is given as SGHTA and CDR2 as FQGTGA, both from the germline V gene. V is pruned by 5 bases and J by 7 bases, leaving 8 bases of the junction without a gene match. This receptor was identified in a young man in good health. Some clones in this sample may be carry-over from other donors' samples. Source material: naive CD4+ T cells from PBMCs. The intended sense of this specimen's cell subset or site label: CD45RA+ positively selected. This chain is built from TRBV7-3 and TRBJ2-1; 10 junctional bases match TRBD2. The nucleotides are TGTGCCAGCAGCCATAAGCGGGAGGGCCGGAATGAGCAGTTCTTC. It specifies CASSHKREGRNEQFF.